These 25 T cell receptor beta chains came from one sample sequenced in a study of beta chain features in type 1 diabetes. The authors reverse transcribed all of the isolated RNA, so sequencing captured expressed TCRB transcripts. Repertoires were generated with immunoSEQ multiplex PCR, while TCRdb's copy carries only in-frame clones and drops some. There are hundreds of thousands of clones in the sample; 15% to 18% occur only once, and around 0.1% lies in the top ten. The sequenced material came from naive CD4+ T cells from blood. The source of these receptors is a man aged 18 to 30 in good health.

V usage is TRBV4-1 and J usage is TRBJ2-7; no firm D call. Germline V gives CDR1 MGHRA, CDR2 YSYEKL. V lost 0 bases to trimming and J lost 0 bases, with 12 bases between them. The CDR3 has 16 amino acids. CDR3 DNA sequence: TGCGCCAGCAGCCAAGATGACCGGTCTGGCTCCTACGAGCAGTACTTC. Translating gives CASSQDDRSGSYEQYF.

This clone showed up just a few times. The CDR3: CASSPLLGLAAGNNEQFF. CDR3 DNA sequence: TGCGCCAGCAGCCCCCTTCTTGGACTAGCGGCAGGAAACAATGAGCAGTTCTTC. The chain has TRBV5-1 and TRBJ2-1; 10 nucleotides align to TRBD2. The CDR3 is 18 amino acids. CDR1 SGHRS and CDR2 YFSETQ come from the germline V gene. With V trimmed by 4 bases and J by 5 bases, 15 bases remained unmatched. Filled out from reference TRBV5-1 and TRBJ2-1, the complete variable domain reads KAGVTQTPRYLIKTRGQQVTLSCSPISGHRSVSWYQQTPGQGLQFLFEYFSETQRNKGNFPGRFSGRQFSNSRSEMNVSTLELGDSALYLCASSPLLGLAAGNNEQFFGPGTRLTVL.

This clone was seen only a few times. The V call is TRBV11-2, the J call TRBJ1-5; 7 positions agree with TRBD1. CDR1 SGHAT and CDR2 FQNNGV come from the germline V gene. Trimming removed 5 bases from V and 4 bases from J; junction bases left unmatched: 8. CDR3 size: 15 residues. Here the CDR3 reads CASSRREQGNQPQHF. The CDR3 DNA follows: TGTGCCAGCAGCCGGCGCGAACAGGGGAATCAGCCCCAGCATTTT. Full variable domain (rest looked up from reference TRBV11-2 and TRBJ1-5): EAGVAQSPRYKIIEKRQSVAFWCNPISGHATLYWYQQILGQGPKLLIQFQNNGVVDDSQLPKDRFSAERLKGVDSTLKIQPAKLEDSAVYLCASSRREQGNQPQHFGDGTRLSIL.

This clone appeared a few times. The CDR3 nucleotides read TGTGCCAGCACCCCACGCGGGGGGGCCATACTCACAGATACGCAGTATTTT. Protein: CASTPRGGAILTDTQYF. J is TRBJ2-3 and V is TRBV28, with 9 bases aligning to TRBD2. The CDR3 is 17 residues long. Germline CDR1 reads MDHEN; CDR2 reads SYDVKM. V shed 7 bases, J shed 2 bases, and the junction held 13 bases outside the gene matches.

This clone was seen more than once but under ten times. The chain has TRBV7-9 and TRBJ2-3, with D possibly TRBD2 on 5 matching bases. CDR1 and CDR2 (germline): SEHNR, FQNEAQ (reference sequence). Trimming cost V 1 base and J 3 bases, with 11 bases left between them. CDR3 length: 15 residues. CDR3 residues: CASSLDVLVTDTQYF. Here the CDR3 DNA reads TGTGCCAGCAGCTTAGACGTACTAGTGACAGATACGCAGTATTTT.

The chain employs TRBV7-2 and TRBJ2-3; 7 positions match TRBD1. The CDR3 loop spans 15 amino acids. Trimming took 6 bases from V and 0 from J; bases not matched to a gene: 6. CDR1 is SGHTA and CDR2 is FQGNSA in the germline V gene. The CDR3 reads CASRKRDSSTDTQYF. CDR3 bases: TGTGCCAGCAGAAAAAGGGACAGTAGCACAGATACGCAGTATTTT.

This clone turned up a few times. The chain recombines TRBV5-6 with TRBJ2-7; D is possibly TRBD1 (6 bases). Per germline, CDR1 SGHDT and CDR2 YYEEEE. Trimming cost V 4 bases and J 0 bases, with 11 bases left between them. The CDR3 has 14 residues. DNA for the CDR3: TGTGCCAGCAGCCGCAGGGGTTTCTCCTACGAGCAGTACTTC. It translates to CASSRRGFSYEQYF.

This clone has a handful of counts. The CDR3 reads CASSSGTENNSPLHF. The CDR3 DNA is TGCGCCAGCAGCTCGGGGACGGAGAATAATTCACCCCTCCACTTT. This rearrangement joins TRBV5-1 to TRBJ1-6; D may be TRBD1 (5 bases). The germline V gene encodes CDR1 SGHRS and CDR2 YFSETQ. V dropped 3 bases and J dropped 5 bases, with 12 bases sitting between them. This CDR3 region has 15 residues.

This clone was found a few times. This chain joins TRBV28 and TRBJ2-1, with 10 bases matching TRBD2. Germline CDR1 MDHEN, CDR2 SYDVKM. CDR3 length: 13 amino acids. Trimming at V came to 9 bases and at J to 10 bases, leaving 9 bases not matched to a gene. The CDR3: CARRFSGLAEQFF. CDR3 in DNA: TGTGCCAGAAGGTTCTCGGGACTAGCGGAGCAGTTCTTC.

The chain recombines TRBV5-6 with TRBJ1-5, with D possibly TRBD1 on 6 matching bases. Germline assignment: CDR1 SGHDT and CDR2 YYEEEE. The CDR3 extends over 14 amino acids. Trimming took 0 bases from V and 8 from J, leaving 12 bases between them. This CDR3 is CASSLVTGTEPQHF. DNA of the CDR3: TGTGCCAGCAGCTTGGTGACAGGTACTGAGCCCCAGCATTTT.

This clone was seen more than once but under ten times. Other DNA sequences from this sample encode an identical CDR3 as well. The rearrangement uses TRBV7-2 and TRBJ2-7, with no clear D. CDR1 is SGHTA and CDR2 is FQGNSA in the germline V gene. V lost 3 bases, J lost 4 bases, and 7 bases lay in between. CDR3 length equals 12 residues. The CDR3 region has the DNA TGTGCCAGCAGCTTTGGGTTGTACGAGCAGTACTTC. It translates to CASSFGLYEQYF.

A word on this clone: Other DNA sequences in this specimen translate into the identical CDR3. The V call is TRBV11-2, the J call TRBJ1-5, with D unclear. The CDR3 runs 13 residues. V lost 3 bases to trimming and J lost 2 bases, with 5 bases between them. Germline CDR1 and CDR2: SGHAT and FQNNGV. The CDR3 bases are TGTGCCAGCAGCTTGGATCGCAATCAGCCCCAGCATTTT. This translates into CASSLDRNQPQHF.

The V call is TRBV29-1, the J call TRBJ2-5; 9 bases agree with TRBD1. With 7 bases clipped from V and 4 bases from J, the junction kept 4 bases outside the gene matches. The CDR3 extends over 12 amino acids. Germline V gives CDR1 SQVTM, CDR2 ANQGSEA. CDR3 loop: CSGYRGPETQYF. Here the CDR3 DNA reads TGCAGCGGGTACAGGGGGCCAGAGACCCAGTACTTC.

The chain joins TRBV7-2 to TRBJ2-3; D perhaps matches TRBD1 (5 bases). The CDR3 is 15 residues long. CDR1 and CDR2 from the germline V gene are SGHTA and FQGNSA. V was cut by 5 bases and J by 0 bases, with 12 bases left in between. The CDR3 DNA follows: TGTGCCAGCAGCGGAGATGACAGAAGCACAGATACGCAGTATTTT. The encoded protein is CASSGDDRSTDTQYF.

The CDR3, as DNA: TGTGCCTGGAGTGTACGCCCCAGGGGCCGATCTCGAAAATATGGCTACACCTTC. The encoded protein is CAWSVRPRGRSRKYGYTF. The chain links TRBV30 to TRBJ1-2; the D gene is possibly TRBD1 (6 bases). V was shortened by 0 bases and J by 5 bases, with 25 bases between the two germline ends. The CDR3 is 18 residues long. The germline V gene has CDR1 GTSNPN and CDR2 SVGIG (reference sequence). Based on the CDR3 plus reference TRBV30 and TRBJ1-2, the full variable domain is SQTIHQWPATLVQPVGSPLSLECTVEGTSNPNLYWYRQAAGRGLQLLFYSVGIGQISSEVPQNLSASRPQDRQFILSSKKLLLSDSGFYLCAWSVRPRGRSRKYGYTFGSGTRLTVV.

This clone was counted a few times. This chain joins TRBV6-5 and TRBJ1-2, with D perhaps TRBD1 (5 bases). Trimming pared 6 bases from V and 5 bases from J, leaving 13 bases between. CDR3 length equals 13 residues. Germline lookup yields CDR1 MNHEY and CDR2 SVGAGI. The CDR3 is CASSLQTAYGYTF. The CDR3 DNA reads TGTGCCAGCAGCCTCCAGACAGCTTATGGCTACACCTTC.

This clone appeared a few times. The rearrangement links TRBV4-1 to TRBJ2-1, with D possibly being TRBD2 (5 bases). V lost 4 bases to trimming and J lost 2 bases, with 12 bases between them. Germline lookup yields CDR1 MGHRA and CDR2 YSYEKL. This CDR3 has 15 amino acids. The CDR3 DNA is TGCGCCAGCAGCCTCCTCGGCGGGCCCTACAATGAGCAGTTCTTC. As protein: CASSLLGGPYNEQFF.

The chain combines TRBV4-1 with TRBJ2-5, with D hard to call. V shed 2 bases and J shed 5 bases, with 12 bases lying between them. The length of the CDR3 is 14 residues. Germline V gene sequence: CDR1 MGHRA, CDR2 YSYEKL. The CDR3 here is CASSQRQARETQYF. In nucleotides, the CDR3 is TGCGCCAGCAGCCAACGGCAGGCCAGGGAGACCCAGTACTTC.

V gene TRBV7-9 combines with J gene TRBJ2-3, with D unclear. The germline V gene encodes CDR1 SEHNR and CDR2 FQNEAQ (reference sequence). The CDR3 runs to 12 residues. V shed 5 bases and J shed 6 bases, with 9 bases lying between them. Here the CDR3 reads CASSPEGDTQYF. The CDR3 DNA sequence: TGTGCCAGCAGCCCTGAAGGGGATACGCAGTATTTT.

The CDR3 loop is CASSLARGYEQYF. Here the CDR3 DNA reads TGCGCCAGCAGCTTGGCCAGGGGGTACGAGCAGTACTTC. The genes are TRBV5-1 and TRBJ2-5, with TRBD1 identical over 7 bases. The DNA end lines up better with TRBJ2-7; the J call may be wrong. This CDR3 contains 13 residues. Germline V gene sequence: CDR1 SGHRS, CDR2 YFSETQ.

The V and J genes are TRBV18 and TRBJ2-7; D uncertain. V dropped 5 bases and J dropped 0 bases, with 20 bases sitting between them. Germline CDR1 and CDR2: KGHSH and LQKENI. The CDR3 length is 17 residues. CDR3 residues: CASSSIGPGLISYEQYF. CDR3 in DNA: TGTGCCAGCTCAAGCATCGGCCCAGGCCTAATCTCCTACGAGCAGTACTTC.

Only a few counts were recorded for this clone. The rearrangement uses TRBV5-1 and TRBJ2-5, with 7 bases matching TRBD1. Near its end, the DNA agrees better with TRBJ2-7, so the J call may be wrong. CDR1 is SGHRS and CDR2 is YFSETQ in the germline V gene. The CDR3 is 15 residues long. The DNA of the CDR3 is TGCGCCAGCAGCTTGGTAGGCAGGGGGTCCTACGAGCAGTACTTC. This sequence encodes CASSLVGRGSYEQYF.

The chain carries TRBV4-3 and TRBJ2-7; 14 nucleotides align to TRBD2. Unmatched junction bases numbered 18, after V lost 2 bases and J lost 3 bases. The germline gives CDR1 LGHNA, CDR2 YSLEER. The CDR3 covers 21 residues. CDR3 in amino acids: CASSQSHQAAPGLAGDYEQYF. CDR3 bases: TGCGCCAGCAGCCAAAGTCATCAGGCGGCGCCGGGACTAGCGGGAGACTACGAGCAGTACTTC.

The chain carries TRBV30 and TRBJ1-3; D unclear. The V and J ends lost 3 bases and 0 bases respectively, with 6 bases between them. There are 13 residues in the CDR3. CDR1 is GTSNPN, CDR2 SVGIG, per germline (reference sequence). CDR3 sequence (DNA): TGTGCCTGGAGAAAAACCTCTGGAAACACCATATATTTT. It codes for CAWRKTSGNTIYF.

The rearrangement links TRBV7-9 to TRBJ2-5; D may match TRBD1 or TRBD2 (6 bases each). CDR1 SEHNR and CDR2 FQNEAQ come from the germline V gene (reference sequence). Trimming removed 5 bases at V and 5 bases at J, with 18 bases between. The CDR3 totals 15 residues. CDR3 sequence: CASSQREGGTETQYF. CDR3 coding DNA: TGTGCCAGCAGCCAAAGAGAGGGGGGCACGGAGACCCAGTACTTC.